What follows describes a single TCR beta chain. Its antigen is unknown. The data were taken from a study of cytomegalovirus exposure and HLA in healthy donors. Study in general: Early release data held 75 million to 100 million unique TCRs from HLA-typed donors. The study's findings and limits: Exclusion applied to some V segments, including TRBV6-2 and TRBV6-3, as they were indistinguishable.

Both 60 Vbeta primers and 13 Jbeta primers went into the PCR. Using immunoSEQ multiplex PCR, the repertoire was profiled, and TCRdb retains in-frame clones only, with some absent. This table has over 65,000 clones, over 75% appearing once. The CDR3 contains 16 residues. The V end was cut by 0 bases, the J end by 8 bases, with 17 bases between. Sequencing input: PBMCs. The receptor was isolated from a human donor in good health. The J gene is TRBJ2-2, the V gene TRBV5-3; possibly TRBD2 for D (6 bases). TRBV5-3 qualifies as an ORF whose function is uncertain. The CDR3 DNA reads TGTGCCAGAAGCTTGGCCCCGGGGGTGACACGGGGGGAGCTGTTTTTT. Its protein product is CARSLAPGVTRGELFF.